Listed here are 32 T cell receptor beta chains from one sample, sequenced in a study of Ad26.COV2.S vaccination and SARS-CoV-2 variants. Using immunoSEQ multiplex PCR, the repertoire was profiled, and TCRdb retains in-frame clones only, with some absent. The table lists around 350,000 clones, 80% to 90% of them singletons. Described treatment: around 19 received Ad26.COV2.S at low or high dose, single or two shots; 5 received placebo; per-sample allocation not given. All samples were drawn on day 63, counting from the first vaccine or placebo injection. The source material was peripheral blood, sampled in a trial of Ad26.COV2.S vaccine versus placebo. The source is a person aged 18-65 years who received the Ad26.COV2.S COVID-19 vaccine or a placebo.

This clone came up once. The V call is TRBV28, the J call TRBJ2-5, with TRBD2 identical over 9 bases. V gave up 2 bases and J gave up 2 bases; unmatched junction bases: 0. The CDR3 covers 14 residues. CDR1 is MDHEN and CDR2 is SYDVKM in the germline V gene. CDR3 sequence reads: CASSLTSGQETQYF. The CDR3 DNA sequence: TGTGCCAGCAGTTTAACTAGCGGGCAAGAGACCCAGTACTTC.

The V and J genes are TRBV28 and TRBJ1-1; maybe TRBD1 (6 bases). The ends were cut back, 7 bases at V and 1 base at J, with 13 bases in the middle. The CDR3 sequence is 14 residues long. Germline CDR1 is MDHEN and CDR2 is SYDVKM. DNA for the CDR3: TGTGCCAGCACCTCGACGGGACAGAACACTGAAGCTTTCTTT. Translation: CASTSTGQNTEAFF. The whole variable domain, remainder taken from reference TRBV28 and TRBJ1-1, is DVKVTQSSRYLVKRTGEKVFLECVQDMDHENMFWYRQDPGLGLRLIYFSYDVKMKEKGDIPEGYSVSREKKERFSLILESASTNQTSMYLCASTSTGQNTEAFFGQGTRLTVV.

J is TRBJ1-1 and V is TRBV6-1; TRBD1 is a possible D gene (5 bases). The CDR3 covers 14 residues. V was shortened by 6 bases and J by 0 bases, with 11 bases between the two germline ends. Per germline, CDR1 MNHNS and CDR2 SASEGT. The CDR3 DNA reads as TGTGCCAGCAGCACCGGGACGGTGAACACTGAAGCTTTCTTT. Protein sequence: CASSTGTVNTEAFF.

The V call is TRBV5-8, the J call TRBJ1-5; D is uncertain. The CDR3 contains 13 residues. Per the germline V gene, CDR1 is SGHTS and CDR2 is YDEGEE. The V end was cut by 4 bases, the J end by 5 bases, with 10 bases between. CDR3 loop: CASSEKNYQPQHF. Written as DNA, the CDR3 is TGTGCCAGCAGCGAAAAAAACTATCAGCCCCAGCATTTT.

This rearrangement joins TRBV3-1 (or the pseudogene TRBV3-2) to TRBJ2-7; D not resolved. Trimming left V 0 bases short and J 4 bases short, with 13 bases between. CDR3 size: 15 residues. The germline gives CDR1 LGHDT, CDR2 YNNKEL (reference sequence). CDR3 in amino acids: CASSQDWGSGYEQYF. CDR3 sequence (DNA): TGTGCCAGCAGCCAAGATTGGGGTAGTGGGTACGAGCAGTACTTC.

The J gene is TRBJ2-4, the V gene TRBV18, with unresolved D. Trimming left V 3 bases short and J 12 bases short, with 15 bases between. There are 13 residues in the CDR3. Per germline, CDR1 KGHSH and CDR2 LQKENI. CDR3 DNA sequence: TGTGCCAGCTCACCCCCTGTTCTAGGGCGTCAGTACTTC. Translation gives CASSPPVLGRQYF.

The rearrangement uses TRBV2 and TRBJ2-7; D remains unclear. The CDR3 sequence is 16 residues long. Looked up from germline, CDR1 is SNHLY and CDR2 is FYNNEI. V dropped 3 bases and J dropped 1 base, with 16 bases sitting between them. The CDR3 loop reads CASSEYADAESYEQYF. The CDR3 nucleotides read TGTGCCAGCAGTGAGTATGCGGACGCCGAATCCTACGAGCAGTACTTC.

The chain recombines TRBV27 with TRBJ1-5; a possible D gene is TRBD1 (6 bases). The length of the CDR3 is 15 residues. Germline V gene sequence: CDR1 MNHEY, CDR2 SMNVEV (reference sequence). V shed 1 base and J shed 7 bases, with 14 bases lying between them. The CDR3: CASSLYGGAGQPQHF. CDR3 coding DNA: TGTGCCAGCAGTTTATATGGGGGCGCAGGCCAGCCCCAGCATTTT.

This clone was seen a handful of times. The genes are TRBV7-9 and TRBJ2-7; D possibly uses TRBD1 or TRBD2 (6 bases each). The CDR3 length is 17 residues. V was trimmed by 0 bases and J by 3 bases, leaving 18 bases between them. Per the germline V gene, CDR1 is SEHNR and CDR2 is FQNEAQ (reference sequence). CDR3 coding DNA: TGTGCCAGCAGCTTAGCATCGGATCGGGGGCGAGTCTACGAGCAGTACTTC. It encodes CASSLASDRGRVYEQYF.

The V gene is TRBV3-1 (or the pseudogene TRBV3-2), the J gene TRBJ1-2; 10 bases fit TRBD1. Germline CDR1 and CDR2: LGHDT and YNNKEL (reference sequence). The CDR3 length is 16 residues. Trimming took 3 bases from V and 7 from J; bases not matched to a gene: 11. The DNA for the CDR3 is TGTGCCAGCAGCCAGAACACCGGGACAGGGGTTGGTGGCTACACCTTC. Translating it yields CASSQNTGTGVGGYTF.

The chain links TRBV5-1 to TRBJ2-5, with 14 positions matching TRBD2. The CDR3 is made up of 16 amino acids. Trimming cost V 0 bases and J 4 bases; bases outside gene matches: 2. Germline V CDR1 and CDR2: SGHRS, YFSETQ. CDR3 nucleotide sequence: TGCGCCAGCAGCTTGGGACTAGCGGGAGGGGGAGAGACCCAGTACTTC. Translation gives CASSLGLAGGGETQYF.

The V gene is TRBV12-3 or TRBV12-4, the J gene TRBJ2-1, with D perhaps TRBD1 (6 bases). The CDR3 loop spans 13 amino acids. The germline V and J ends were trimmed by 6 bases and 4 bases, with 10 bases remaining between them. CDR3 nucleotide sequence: TGTGCCAGCAGAGCTACAGGGTACAATGAGCAGTTCTTC. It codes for CASRATGYNEQFF.

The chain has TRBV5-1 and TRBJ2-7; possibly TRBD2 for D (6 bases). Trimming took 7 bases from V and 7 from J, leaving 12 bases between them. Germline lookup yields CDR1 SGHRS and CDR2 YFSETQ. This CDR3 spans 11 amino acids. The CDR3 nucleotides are TGCGCCAGCGGGTCTCGGGGGGAGCAGTACTTC. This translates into CASGSRGEQYF.

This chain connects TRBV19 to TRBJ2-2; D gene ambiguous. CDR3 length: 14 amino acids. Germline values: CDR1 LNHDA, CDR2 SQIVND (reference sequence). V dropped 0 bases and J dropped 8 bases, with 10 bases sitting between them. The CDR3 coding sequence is TGTGCCAGTAGTATAGATTTAGAGCAAGGGGAGCTGTTTTTT. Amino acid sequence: CASSIDLEQGELFF.

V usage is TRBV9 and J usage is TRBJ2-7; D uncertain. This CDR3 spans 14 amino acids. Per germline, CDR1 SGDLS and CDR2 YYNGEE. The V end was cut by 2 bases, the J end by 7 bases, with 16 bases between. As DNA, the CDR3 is TGTGCCAGCAGCGTCGGACCTCAGTCTGGTGAGCAGTACTTC. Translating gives CASSVGPQSGEQYF.

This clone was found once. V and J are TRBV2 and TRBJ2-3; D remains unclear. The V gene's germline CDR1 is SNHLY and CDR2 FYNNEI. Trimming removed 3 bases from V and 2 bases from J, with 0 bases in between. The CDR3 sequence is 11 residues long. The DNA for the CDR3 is TGTGCCAGCAGTGACACAGATACGCAGTATTTT. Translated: CASSDTDTQYF.

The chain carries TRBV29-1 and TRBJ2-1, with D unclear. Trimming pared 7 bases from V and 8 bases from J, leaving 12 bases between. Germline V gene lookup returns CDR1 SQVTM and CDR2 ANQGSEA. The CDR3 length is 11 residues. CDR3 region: CSGDTNDEQFF. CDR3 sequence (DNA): TGCAGCGGAGATACTAACGATGAGCAGTTCTTC.

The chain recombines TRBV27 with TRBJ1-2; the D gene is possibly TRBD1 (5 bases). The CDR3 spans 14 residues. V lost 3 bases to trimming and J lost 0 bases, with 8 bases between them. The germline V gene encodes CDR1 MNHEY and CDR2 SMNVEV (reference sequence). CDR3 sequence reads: CASSFSGANYGYTF. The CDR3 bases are TGTGCCAGCAGTTTTTCGGGGGCTAACTATGGCTACACCTTC.

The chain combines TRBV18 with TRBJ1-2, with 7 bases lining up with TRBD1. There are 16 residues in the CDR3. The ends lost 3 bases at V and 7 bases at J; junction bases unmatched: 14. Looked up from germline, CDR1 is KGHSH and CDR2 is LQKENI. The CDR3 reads CASSPEPRTGTVGYTF. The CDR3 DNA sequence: TGTGCCAGCTCACCGGAACCCCGGACAGGAACTGTTGGCTACACCTTC.

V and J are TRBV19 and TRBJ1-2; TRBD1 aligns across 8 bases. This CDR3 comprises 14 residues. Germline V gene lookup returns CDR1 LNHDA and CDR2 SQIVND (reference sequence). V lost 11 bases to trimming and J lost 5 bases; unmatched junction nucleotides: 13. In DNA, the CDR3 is TGTGCCGGCGCCCAGGACAGGGATCTATATGGCTACACCTTC. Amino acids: CAGAQDRDLYGYTF.

The CDR3 region is CASRGLDRDHEQYF. CDR3 in DNA: TGTGCCAGTAGGGGACTGGACAGGGATCACGAGCAGTACTTC. The genes are TRBV19 and TRBJ2-7; 8 bases fit TRBD1. The CDR3 runs 14 residues. Germline CDR1 is LNHDA and CDR2 is SQIVND (reference sequence). Unmatched junction bases numbered 9, after V lost 6 bases and J lost 5 bases. The whole variable domain, filled in from reference TRBV19 and TRBJ2-7, reads DGGITQSPKYLFRKEGQNVTLSCEQNLNHDAMYWYRQDPGQGLRLIYYSQIVNDFQKGDIAEGYSVSREKKESFPLTVTSAQKNPTAFYLCASRGLDRDHEQYFGPGTRLTVT.

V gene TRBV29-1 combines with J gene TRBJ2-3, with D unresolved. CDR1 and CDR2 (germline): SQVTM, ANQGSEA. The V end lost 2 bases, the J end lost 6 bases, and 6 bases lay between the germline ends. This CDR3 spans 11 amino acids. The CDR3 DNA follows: TGCAGCGTTGAACAGAGGGATACGCAGTATTTT. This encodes CSVEQRDTQYF.

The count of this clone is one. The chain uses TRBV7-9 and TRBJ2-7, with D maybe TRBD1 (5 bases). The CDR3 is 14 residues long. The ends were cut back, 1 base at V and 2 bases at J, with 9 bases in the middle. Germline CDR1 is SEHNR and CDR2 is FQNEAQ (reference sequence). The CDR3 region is CASSLDRTPYEQYF. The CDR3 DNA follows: TGTGCCAGCAGCTTAGACAGGACCCCCTACGAGCAGTACTTC.

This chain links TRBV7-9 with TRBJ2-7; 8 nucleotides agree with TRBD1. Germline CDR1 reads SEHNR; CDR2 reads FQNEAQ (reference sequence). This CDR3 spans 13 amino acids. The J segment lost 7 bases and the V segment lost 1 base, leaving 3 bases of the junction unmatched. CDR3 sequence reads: CASSLVTGDEQYF. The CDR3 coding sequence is TGTGCCAGCAGCTTAGTGACAGGGGATGAGCAGTACTTC.

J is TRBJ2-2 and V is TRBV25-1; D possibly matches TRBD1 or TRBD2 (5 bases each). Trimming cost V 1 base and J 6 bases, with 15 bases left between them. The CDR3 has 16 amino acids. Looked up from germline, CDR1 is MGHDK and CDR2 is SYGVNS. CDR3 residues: CASSELAGTESGELFF. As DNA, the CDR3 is TGTGCCAGCAGTGAATTGGCCGGGACGGAGTCCGGGGAGCTGTTTTTT.

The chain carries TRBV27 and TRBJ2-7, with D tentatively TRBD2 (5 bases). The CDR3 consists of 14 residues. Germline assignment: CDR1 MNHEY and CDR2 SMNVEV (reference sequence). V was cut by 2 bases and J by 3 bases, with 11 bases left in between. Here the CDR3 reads CASSLLGLNYEQYF. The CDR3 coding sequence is TGTGCCAGCAGTTTACTCGGACTGAACTACGAGCAGTACTTC.

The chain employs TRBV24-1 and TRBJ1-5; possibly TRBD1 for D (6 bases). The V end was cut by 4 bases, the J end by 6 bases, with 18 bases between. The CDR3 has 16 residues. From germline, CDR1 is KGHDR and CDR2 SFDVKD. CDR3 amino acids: CATSDPEPGQGQPQHF. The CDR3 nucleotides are TGTGCCACCAGTGACCCCGAGCCGGGACAAGGTCAGCCCCAGCATTTT.

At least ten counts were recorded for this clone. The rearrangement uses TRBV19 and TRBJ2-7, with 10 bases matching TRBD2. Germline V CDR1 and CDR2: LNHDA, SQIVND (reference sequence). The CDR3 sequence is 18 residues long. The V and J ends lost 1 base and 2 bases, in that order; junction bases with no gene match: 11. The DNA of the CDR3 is TGTGCCAGTAGTATAGGTCCGTCGGGACTAGCGAGAACCTACGAGCAGTACTTC. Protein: CASSIGPSGLARTYEQYF.

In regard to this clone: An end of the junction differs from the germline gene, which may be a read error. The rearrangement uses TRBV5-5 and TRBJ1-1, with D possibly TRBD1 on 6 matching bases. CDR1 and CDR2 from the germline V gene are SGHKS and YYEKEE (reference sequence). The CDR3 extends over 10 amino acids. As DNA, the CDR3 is TGTGCCAGCAGCGGCGGGGACACCTACTTT. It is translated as CASSGGDTYF. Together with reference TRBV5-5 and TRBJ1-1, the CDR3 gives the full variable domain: DAGVTQSPTHLIKTRGQQVTLRCSPISGHKSVSWYQQVLGQGPQFIFQYYEKEERGRGNFPDRFSARQFPNYSSELNVNALLLGDSALYLCASSGGDTYFGQGTRLTVV.

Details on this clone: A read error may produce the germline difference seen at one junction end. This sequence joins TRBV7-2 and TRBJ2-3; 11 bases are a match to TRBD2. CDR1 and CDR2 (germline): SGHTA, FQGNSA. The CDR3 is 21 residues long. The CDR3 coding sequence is TGTGCCAGCAGCCTAGCGCCCCGAAAGCCTACTAGCGGGAGAATCACAGATACGCAGTATTTT. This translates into CASSLAPRKPTSGRITDTQYF.

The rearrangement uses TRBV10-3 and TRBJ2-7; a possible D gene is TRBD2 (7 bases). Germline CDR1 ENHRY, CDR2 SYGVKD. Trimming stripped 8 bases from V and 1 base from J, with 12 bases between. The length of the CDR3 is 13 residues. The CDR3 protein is CAIGGGPSYEQYF. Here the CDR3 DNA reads TGTGCCATCGGGGGGGGGCCTTCCTACGAGCAGTACTTC.

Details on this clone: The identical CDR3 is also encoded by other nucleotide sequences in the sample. This CDR3 is CASSPGGEQYF. CDR3 DNA sequence: TGTGCCAGCTCACCAGGGGGCGAGCAGTACTTC. The rearrangement joins TRBV18 to TRBJ2-7; D assignment may be TRBD1 or TRBD2 (5 bases each). Trimming took off 2 bases at V and 6 bases at J, with 5 bases between the two ends. CDR1 is KGHSH and CDR2 is LQKENI in the germline V gene. The CDR3 extends over 11 amino acids.